This record looks at one TCR beta chain sequence and its context. This clonotype occurred many times. No cognate antigen has been identified for it. No base-level quality is on record; no much larger clone is a single base apart. Receptor libraries were prepared by PCR. The instrument given in TCRdb is Illumina HiSeq 2500. Molecular barcoding was employed in the preparation of TCR libraries, with unique molecular identifiers being used to normalize TCRbeta repertoire quantification. TCRdb redid the processing of the public reads, applying fastp at Q25 and MiXCR, and retained in-frame beta chains. Each CDR3 protein gets just one entry, which takes the most common genes and DNA from the rows behind it. In all, the sample holds roughly 52,000 distinct CDR3 sequences, and about 5% of those were seen once. The leading ten clones occupy about 33% of the sample. Explained via the paper, the time point label denotes: day 60 (about 2 months) after transplantation. Reading the label with the study, this specimen's treatment or condition is: allogeneic hematopoietic cell transplantation with graft depleted of TCRalphabeta T cells and CD19 B cells. The children who served as transplant recipients had been given grafts of TCRalphabeta/CD19-depleted allogeneic hematopoietic cells.

The record originates from a study of T-cell reconstitution after alpha-beta-depleted transplantation in children listed by TCRdb under 2016. General notes on the study: Using TCR repertoire profiling, the study quantitatively followed how T-cell immune reconstitution unfolded in children after TCRalphabeta/CD19-depleted allogeneic hematopoietic cell transplantation. What the study reported, not specific to this receptor: In some patients, the high TCRbeta diversity seen at day 60 was put down to recipient T cells and intrathymic progenitors that had survived conditioning. The apparently early recovery of alphabetaT-cell counts about two months after transplant reportedly depended on only several hundred rapidly expanded clones that came from non-depleted graft cells. The frequencies of hyperexpanded clones fell over the following months, and after one year, T-cell counts and TCRbeta diversity were mostly attributed to newly produced T cells.

V lost 1 base and J lost 3 bases, and the count of bases not matched to a germline gene is 5. The CDR1 and CDR2 encoded by the germline V gene are MNHNS and SASEGT. Taken from cysteine to phenylalanine, the CDR3 has 15 residues. The CDR3 DNA has 45 bases and is translated from base 1. The sequencing here drew on PBMCs, mostly from graft donor cells, taken 60 days after TCRalphabeta/CD19-depleted stem cell transplant. The chain is encoded by TRBV6-1 joined to TRBJ1-1; a stretch of 7 junction bases matches TRBD1. The source of this sequence is a female patient between 2 and 15 years old who had a stem cell transplant for aplastic anemia, so the T cells may come from the graft donor. The DNA sequence reads TGTGCCAGCAGTGAAGGGGCTCAGGGGGACACTGAAGCTTTCTTT. Protein translation: CASSEGAQGDTEAFF.